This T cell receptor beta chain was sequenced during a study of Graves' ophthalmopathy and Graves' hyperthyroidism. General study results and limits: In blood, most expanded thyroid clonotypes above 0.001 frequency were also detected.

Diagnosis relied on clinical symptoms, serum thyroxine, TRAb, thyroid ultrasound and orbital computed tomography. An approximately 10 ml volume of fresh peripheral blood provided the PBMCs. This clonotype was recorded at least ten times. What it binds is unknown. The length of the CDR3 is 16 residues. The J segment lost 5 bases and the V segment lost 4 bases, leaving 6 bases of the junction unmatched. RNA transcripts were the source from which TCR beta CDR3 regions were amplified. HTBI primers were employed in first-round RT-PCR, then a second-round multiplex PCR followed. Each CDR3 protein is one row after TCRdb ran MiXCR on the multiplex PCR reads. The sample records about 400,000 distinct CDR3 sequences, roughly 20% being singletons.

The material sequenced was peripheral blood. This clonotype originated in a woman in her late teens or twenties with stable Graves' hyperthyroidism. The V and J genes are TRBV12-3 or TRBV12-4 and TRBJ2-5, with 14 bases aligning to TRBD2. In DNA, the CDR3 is TGTGCCAGCAGTTCTGGGACTAGCGGGAGTGTGGAGACCCAGTACTTC. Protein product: CASSSGTSGSVETQYF.